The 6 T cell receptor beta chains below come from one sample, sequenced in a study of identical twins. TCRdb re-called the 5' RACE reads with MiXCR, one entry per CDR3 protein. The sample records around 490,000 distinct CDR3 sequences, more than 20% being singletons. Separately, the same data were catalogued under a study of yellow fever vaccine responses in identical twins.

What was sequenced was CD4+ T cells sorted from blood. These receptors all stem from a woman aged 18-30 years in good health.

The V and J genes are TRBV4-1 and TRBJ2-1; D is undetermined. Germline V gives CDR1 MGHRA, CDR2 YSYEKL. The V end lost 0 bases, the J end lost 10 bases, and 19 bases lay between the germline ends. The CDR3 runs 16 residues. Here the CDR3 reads CASSQDFEAAAREQFF. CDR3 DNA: TGCGCCAGCAGCCAAGACTTTGAGGCGGCCGCACGGGAGCAGTTCTTC.

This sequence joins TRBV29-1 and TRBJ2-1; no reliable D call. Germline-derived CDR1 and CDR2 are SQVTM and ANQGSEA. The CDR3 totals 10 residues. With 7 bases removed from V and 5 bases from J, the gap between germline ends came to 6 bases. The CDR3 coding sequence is TGCAGCGAAACTAACAATGAGCAGTTCTTC. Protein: CSETNNEQFF.

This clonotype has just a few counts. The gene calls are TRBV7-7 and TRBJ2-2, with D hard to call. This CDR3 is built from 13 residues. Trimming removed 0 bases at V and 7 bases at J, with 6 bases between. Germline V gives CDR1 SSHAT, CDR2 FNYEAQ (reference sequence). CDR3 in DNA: TGTGCCAGCAGCTTAGCGCTAGTCGGGGAGCTGTTTTTT. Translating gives CASSLALVGELFF.

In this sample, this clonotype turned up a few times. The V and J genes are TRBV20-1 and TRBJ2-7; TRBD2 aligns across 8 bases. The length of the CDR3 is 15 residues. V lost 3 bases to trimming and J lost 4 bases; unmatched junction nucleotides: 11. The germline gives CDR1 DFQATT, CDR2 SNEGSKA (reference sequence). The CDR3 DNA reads TGCAGTGCTAGTTCTAGGCGGGAGGCCTGGTACGAGCAGTACTTC. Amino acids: CSASSRREAWYEQYF.

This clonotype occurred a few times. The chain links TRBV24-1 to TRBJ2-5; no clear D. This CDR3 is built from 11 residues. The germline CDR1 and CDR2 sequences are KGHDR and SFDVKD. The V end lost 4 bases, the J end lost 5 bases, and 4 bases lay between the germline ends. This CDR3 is CATSEMETQYF. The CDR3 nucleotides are TGTGCCACCAGTGAGATGGAGACCCAGTACTTC.

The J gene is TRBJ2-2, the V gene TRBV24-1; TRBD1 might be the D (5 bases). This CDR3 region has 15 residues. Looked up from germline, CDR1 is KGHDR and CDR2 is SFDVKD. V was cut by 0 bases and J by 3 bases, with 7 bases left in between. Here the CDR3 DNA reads TGTGCCACCAGTGATTTGGACAGCTACACCGGGGAGCTGTTTTTT. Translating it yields CATSDLDSYTGELFF.